The rows below give T cell receptor beta chains drawn from one sample of a study of T cells in Graves' hyperthyroidism and ophthalmopathy. TCRdb called the multiplex PCR reads again in MiXCR, with one record for every CDR3 protein. Here the sample spans about 400,000 distinct CDR3 sequences, roughly 25% being singletons. The sample taken for sequencing was blood. These receptors were obtained from a man aged 45-65 years with Graves' hyperthyroidism. The CDR3 runs from the conserved cysteine through the conserved F or W. D genes are given only for firm matches.

d_call v_call cdr3_aa
- TRBV3-1 CAGSPLGGNTEAFF
TRBD1 TRBV25-1 CASRSGGDGYTF
- TRBV12-3/TRBV12-4 CASSLGMTAEQYF
- TRBV2 CASSEIGSAYEQYF
TRBD1 TRBV6-1 CASSESRGRQETQYF
TRBD1 TRBV20-1 CSAHTGGSYYEQYF
- TRBV2 CASRRDANNEQFF
TRBD2 TRBV11-2 CASNLGTSGYNEQFF
- TRBV20-1 CSASKAQRGSHEQFF
TRBD1 TRBV6-1 CASSPGGHNYGYTF
TRBD2 TRBV6-1 CASSEFGLAENEQFF
TRBD2 TRBV28 CASSWVAGISSYEQYF
TRBD1 TRBV7-8 CASSSQGGEAFF
- TRBV28 CASSPPTSGYTF
- TRBV27 CASSLQGPPYEQYF
- TRBV2 CASTLRGLISDTQYF
- TRBV7-9 CASRSIITGETQYF
TRBD1 TRBV6-1 CASRAGGASNQPQHF
TRBD2 TRBV7-8 CASSYSGLASYEQYF
TRBD2 TRBV11-2 CASSSRLAGRGNEQFF
- TRBV6-1 CASSEVPQNNSPLHF
TRBD2 TRBV6-1 CASTSPGREETQYF
TRBD1 TRBV2 CASRDRGYGTEAFF
- TRBV3-1 CASSQDTGAQETQYF
TRBD2 TRBV7-8 CASSFTGGPQYF
TRBD1 TRBV10-3 CAISESTGAGQPQHF
TRBD1 TRBV7-9 CASSLAGQNEKLFF
TRBD1 TRBV20-1 CSARDWGDRAFF
- TRBV6-1 CASSRTGSEQFF
- TRBV6-1 CASSEAQGSGSPLHF
TRBD1 TRBV7-3 CASSPRTGGIETQYF
- TRBV11-2 CASSLVGFGEQYF
TRBD2 TRBV7-2 CASTRGVGSSYEQYF
TRBD1 TRBV28 CASSPWGQGAPYEQYF
- TRBV7-6 CASSLNVAYEQYF
- TRBV10-3 CAISESGEKLFF
- TRBV18 CASSPPYYNNEQFF
- TRBV6-1 CASSEIGFGSPLHF
- TRBV5-6 CASSSRGSSGQPQHF
- TRBV20-1 CSVLQGEAEAFF
- TRBV11-3 CASSLSATNEKLFF
- TRBV2 CASTERGNTEAFF